These T cell receptor beta chains were read from a single sample in a study of T cells in Graves' hyperthyroidism and ophthalmopathy. MiXCR, applied by TCRdb to the multiplex PCR reads, yields one record per CDR3 protein. The repertoire holds 450,000 to 650,000 distinct CDR3 sequences, with 14% as singletons. The material sequenced was blood. The receptors stem from a woman under 30 with Graves' ophthalmopathy. Both conserved end residues are part of each CDR3. Each record gives: clone size, CDR3 length, J gene, D gene, V gene, CDR3 DNA, CDR3 protein. A D gene is named only where the DNA matches it firmly. Size values are once, few and many counts, or a class for expanded clones, and some rows have none.

>many|17|TRBJ1-5|NA|TRBV7-8
TGTGCCAGCAGCTTAGGGGCCGCCCGCGGGGGTCATCAGCCCCAGCATTTT
CASSLGAARGGHQPQHF
>few|16|TRBJ2-5|TRBD2|TRBV19
TGTGCCAGTAGTATAGATTCGGCGGGAGGCAGGGAGACCCAGTACTTC
CASSIDSAGGRETQYF
>NA|16|TRBJ1-6|TRBD1|TRBV4-1
TGCGCCAGCAGCCAGAGGGACAGGGGCGAAAATTCACCCCTCCACTTT
CASSQRDRGENSPLHF
>many|15|TRBJ2-3|NA|TRBV27
TGTGCCAGCAGTTTATACTCGGGAGCCGCAGATACGCAGTATTTT
CASSLYSGAADTQYF
>many|17|TRBJ2-6|TRBD2|TRBV7-8
TGTGCCAGCAGGGGGACTAGCGGGAACTCTGGGGCCAACGTCCTGACTTTC
CASRGTSGNSGANVLTF
>few|16|TRBJ1-3|NA|TRBV7-3
TGTGCCAGCAGCTCACAGACAGGTTTCTCTGGAAACACCATATATTTT
CASSSQTGFSGNTIYF
>few|13|TRBJ2-7|NA|TRBV9
TGTGCCAGCAGCTCATGGACAGCGGACGAGCAGTACTTC
CASSSWTADEQYF
>many|14|TRBJ1-5|NA|TRBV5-6
TGTGCCAGCAGCTTGCGCAGCCCTAATCAGCCCCAGCATTTT
CASSLRSPNQPQHF
>many|14|TRBJ1-5|NA|TRBV7-6
TGTGCCAGCAGCTTACTGGACCGAGATCAGCCCCAGCATTTT
CASSLLDRDQPQHF
>many|14|TRBJ2-1|NA|TRBV20-1
TGCAGTGCTAGAGGCGCAGAGAAGTTCAATGAGCAGTTCTTC
CSARGAEKFNEQFF
>many|14|TRBJ2-7|NA|TRBV4-1
TGCGCCAGCAGCCAGAAGGACAGTACCTACGAGCAGTACTTC
CASSQKDSTYEQYF
>NA|15|TRBJ1-6|NA|TRBV30
TGTGCCTGGAGCCGCCTGAGGGGCAGTAATTCACCCCTCCACTTT
CAWSRLRGSNSPLHF
>few|16|TRBJ1-3|TRBD1|TRBV4-3
TGCGCCAGCAGCTACGACAGGGCTCTGTCTGGAAACACCATATATTTT
CASSYDRALSGNTIYF
>many|14|TRBJ2-7|NA|TRBV12-3/TRBV12-4
TGTGCCAGCAGTTCACCTGGGTTCAACTACGAGCAGTACTTC
CASSSPGFNYEQYF
>many|16|TRBJ2-1|NA|TRBV6-5
TGTGCCAGCAGTTACTCGTACGGGACGGTGTACAATGAGCAGTTCTTC
CASSYSYGTVYNEQFF
>NA|13|TRBJ2-1|NA|TRBV28
TGTGCCAGCAGTCCGGGGCGAGTAAATGAGCAGTTCTTC
CASSPGRVNEQFF
>many|16|TRBJ2-5|TRBD1|TRBV28
TGTGCCAGCAGCGAAACGGGACAGAGGTCGTCAGAGACCCAGTACTTC
CASSETGQRSSETQYF
>many|15|TRBJ2-7|TRBD2|TRBV6-1
TGTGCCAGCACCCCCGTAGCGGGGGGGCCCTACGAGCAGTACTTC
CASTPVAGGPYEQYF
>few|18|TRBJ2-1|TRBD2|TRBV20-1
TGCAGTGCCCCTCCCGGGACTAGCGGGAGGGGGGTCCGGGGTGAGCAGTTCTTC
CSAPPGTSGRGVRGEQFF
>NA|16|TRBJ1-6|NA|TRBV7-2
TGTGCCAGCAGCCCCCCGGGTGTTACGGGGACCTCACCCCTCCACTTT
CASSPPGVTGTSPLHF
>NA|13|TRBJ1-2|TRBD1|TRBV12-3/TRBV12-4
TGTGCCAGCAGTCCTGGTGGGACAGTCGGCTACACCTTC
CASSPGGTVGYTF
>many|17|TRBJ2-2|TRBD2|TRBV6-1
TGTGCCAGCAGACGGACTAGCGGGAGATCAAACACCGGGGAGCTGTTTTTT
CASRRTSGRSNTGELFF
>NA|14|TRBJ1-2|NA|TRBV19
TGTGCCAGTAGTATTAGAGGGGATCAAAGTGGCTACACCTTC
CASSIRGDQSGYTF
>many|15|TRBJ2-7|NA|TRBV12-3/TRBV12-4
TGTGCCAGCAGTTTCCGCAGGCCGGGGGTGTACGAGCAGTACTTC
CASSFRRPGVYEQYF
>few|15|TRBJ2-1|NA|TRBV5-1
TGCGCCAGCAGCTTGGGAACTAGCCACTACAATGAGCAGTTCTTC
CASSLGTSHYNEQFF
>many|14|TRBJ2-2|NA|TRBV27
TGTGCCAGCAGTTACGGAACGAACACCGGGGAGCTGTTTTTT
CASSYGTNTGELFF
>NA|19|TRBJ1-5|NA|TRBV28
TGTGCCAGCAGTTTTCAGGGGATCATGGGAGGCTTGGGCAATCAGCCCCAGCATTTT
CASSFQGIMGGLGNQPQHF